These T cell receptor beta chains were read from a single sample in a study of blood T cells in healthy people across ages. Using its own MiXCR run on the 5' RACE reads, TCRdb lists one record per CDR3 protein. The data contain about 640,000 distinct CDR3 sequences, 45% to 65% of them singletons. The sequenced sample was blood. The source of these receptors is a man aged 55 to 70 in good health. Each CDR3 is given with its conserved first and last residue. Fields, in order: CDR3 protein, CDR3 DNA, D gene, V gene, clone size, J gene. D genes are given only for firm matches. Clone size is not always given. Where it is, it says once, few, many or a class for expanded clones.

CASSLEGFGSPLHF,TGTGCCAGCAGCTTAGAGGGTTTTGGTTCACCCCTCCACTTT,NA,TRBV7-9,few,TRBJ1-6
CATSIGQTQETQYF,TGTGCCACCAGCATCGGTCAGACTCAAGAGACCCAGTACTTC,NA,TRBV15,NA,TRBJ2-5
CATSDQGTDTQYF,TGTGCCACCAGTGATCAGGGGACAGATACGCAGTATTTT,NA,TRBV24-1,few,TRBJ2-3
CASSQDFLEETQYF,TGTGCCAGCAGCCAAGATTTCCTAGAGGAGACCCAGTACTTC,NA,TRBV4-2,few,TRBJ2-5
CASSWRAGGPNEQFF,TGTGCCAGCAGCTGGCGAGCGGGGGGCCCCAATGAGCAGTTCTTC,TRBD2,TRBV5-5,NA,TRBJ2-1
CASSQDPGGGWNNEQFF,TGTGCCAGCAGCCAAGATCCGGGGGGGGGTTGGAACAATGAGCAGTTCTTC,TRBD2,TRBV4-2,NA,TRBJ2-1
CATSDRTVRDNEQFF,TGTGCCACCAGTGACCGGACGGTTCGGGACAATGAGCAGTTCTTC,NA,TRBV24-1,NA,TRBJ2-1
CATTRISRASRSSEQFF,TGTGCCACTACACGAATTTCCCGGGCCTCACGGAGCAGTGAGCAGTTCTTC,NA,TRBV24-1,NA,TRBJ2-1
CSVGDGNYGYTF,NA,NA,TRBV29-1,NA,TRBJ1-2
CASSLSGPIGYTF,TGTGCCAGCAGCTTATCGGGGCCTATCGGCTACACCTTC,NA,TRBV7-9,NA,TRBJ1-2
CASSKAGMLAGGHNEQFF,TGTGCCAGCAGCAAAGCGGGGATGTTGGCGGGAGGGCACAATGAGCAGTTCTTC,NA,TRBV21-1,NA,TRBJ2-1